These T cell receptor beta chains were read from a single sample in a study of T-cell memory formation after mild COVID-19. From the 5' RACE reads, TCRdb called clonotypes with MiXCR, one entry per CDR3 protein. The sample shows fewer than 250,000 distinct CDR3 sequences, over 9.5% of them seen only once. The sequenced sample consisted of PBMCs or a T cell subset sorted from them (not recorded which). Every receptor here comes from a man younger than 30 who had mild COVID-19 (a few samples of this study predate the infection). Cell type and time point are not known. Both conserved end residues are part of each CDR3. D genes are given only for firm matches. For some rows the clone size is stated as once, few or many, or as a class when expanded; others skip it.

D,J,V,size,DNA,CDR3
TRBD1,TRBJ1-5,TRBV10-2,-,TGCGCCAGCGCTACGGGACAGGGGCCGGGGAATCAGCCCCAGCATTTT,CASATGQGPGNQPQHF
-,TRBJ1-5,TRBV5-1,many,TGCGCCAGCGGACCCGTCCCGGACACTGCCCCCTTTAGCAATCAGCCCCAGCATTTT,CASGPVPDTAPFSNQPQHF
-,TRBJ1-6,TRBV18,-,TGTGCCAGCTCACCCAGACAATCTAATTCACCCCTCCACTTT,CASSPRQSNSPLHF
-,TRBJ1-2,TRBV20-1,many,TGCAGTGCTAGAGCCACCCTTACGGCTTACGAACGAGGCTACACCTTC,CSARATLTAYERGYTF
-,TRBJ2-5,TRBV5-1,many,TGTGCCAGCAGTTTATCCGAGACCCAGTACTTC,CASSLSETQYF
-,TRBJ1-3,TRBV18,few,TGTGCCAGCTCACCGATGGAGCGAACAATCTCTGGAAACACCATATATTTT,CASSPMERTISGNTIYF
-,TRBJ1-2,TRBV19,many,TGTGCCAGTCTGGGCCAAACAGGGAAGTCTGGCTACACCTTC,CASLGQTGKSGYTF
TRBD2,TRBJ2-5,TRBV20-1,-,TGCAGTGCTCCCACTAGCGGGGCAAAGGAGACCCAGTACTTC,CSAPTSGAKETQYF
TRBD2,TRBJ2-3,TRBV7-9,-,TGTGCCAGCAGCCAGAGGCGGGGGGGCCAAACAGATACGCAGTATTTT,CASSQRRGGQTDTQYF
-,TRBJ1-5,TRBV28,-,TGTGCCAGCAGTTTAGGATTGAGAACTCAGACCCAGCATTTT,CASSLGLRTQTQHF
TRBD1,TRBJ1-6,TRBV7-9,few,TGTGCCAGCAGCTTTAAGACAGGGGGACGAGCACCCCTCCACTTT,CASSFKTGGRAPLHF
-,TRBJ2-1,TRBV20-1,-,TGCAGTGCTCTCGAAGTTCATACGGGGGGCCGGGGTGAGCAGTTCTTC,CSALEVHTGGRGEQFF
-,TRBJ2-6,TRBV5-1,many,TGCGCCAGCAGCCTTCCTCAAAGGGGCTATACTGGGGCCAACGTCCTGACTTTC,CASSLPQRGYTGANVLTF
-,TRBJ1-2,TRBV9,-,TGTGCCAGCAGCGTAGTATCGGCAAGCTCGGGCTACACCTTC,CASSVVSASSGYTF
TRBD2,TRBJ2-3,TRBV4-1,few,TGCGCCAGCAGCCAAGTCCCGCTTGATCTTAGCGGGGGGGCCTACACAGATACGCAGTATTTT,CASSQVPLDLSGGAYTDTQYF
TRBD1,TRBJ1-5,TRBV6-6,-,TGTGCCAGCAGCCAAGACAGGGGCGGCAATCAGCCCCAGCATTTT,CASSQDRGGNQPQHF
TRBD2,TRBJ2-5,TRBV5-6,-,TGTGCCAGCAGCTGGGGTCCAGCGGGGGGGCTTGAGACCCAGTACTTC,CASSWGPAGGLETQYF
-,TRBJ1-2,TRBV30,-,TGTGCCTGGAGTGTACAGGGAATATATGGCTACACCTTC,CAWSVQGIYGYTF
-,TRBJ1-2,TRBV4-1,-,TGCGCCAGCAGCCCGCCTGATAGAAGGAGGGACCGAGCTAGCAGTTATGGCTACACCTTC,CASSPPDRRRDRASSYGYTF
-,TRBJ1-2,TRBV4-1,many,TGCGCCAGCAGCCGCCCGGGAGAGGGTCTCTTTGGCTACACCTTC,CASSRPGEGLFGYTF
-,TRBJ1-2,TRBV15,-,TGTGCCACCAGCAGTCGGTGGAAGGGTGTTTATGGCTACACCTTC,CATSSRWKGVYGYTF
-,TRBJ1-5,TRBV28,-,TGTGCCAGCAGACTTCCCGGGAGCATGTCCCAGCATTTT,CASRLPGSMSQHF
-,TRBJ2-7,TRBV4-2,-,TGTGCCAGCAGCCAAGATTCTTTCAGGAATCGCCCCTACGAGCAGTACTTC,CASSQDSFRNRPYEQYF
TRBD1,TRBJ2-2,TRBV7-2,few,TGTGCCAGCAGCTACGCAGGGGGTGGCAGTATTCCCGGGGAGCTGTTTTTT,CASSYAGGGSIPGELFF
TRBD2,TRBJ2-7,TRBV7-8,few,TGTGCCAGCAGCCTCGGGGTAGCGGGGGCCTCCGAGCAGTACTTC,CASSLGVAGASEQYF
TRBD1,TRBJ2-3,TRBV11-2,many,TGTGCCAGCAGCTCCGACCGGGACAGGGGGGGCACAGATACGCAGTATTTT,CASSSDRDRGGTDTQYF
-,TRBJ1-5,TRBV5-6,many,TGTGCCAGCAGCAAAAGGACCGTCAATAGCAATCAGCCCCAGCATTTT,CASSKRTVNSNQPQHF